This T cell receptor (beta chain) was documented in a study of breast tumors, draining lymph nodes, adjacent tissues. Study-wide results and limits: Data only fit, rather than demonstrated, lymph node origin of most tumor T cells. Data fit most tumor T cells coming from lymph node, expanding in tumor. Tumors had less TCR diversity than lymph nodes, more than nontumor tissue.

TCRdb recomputed calls from the multiplex PCR reads with MiXCR, one row per CDR3 protein. This sample has tens of thousands of distinct CDR3 sequences, with roughly 57% found just once. The V end was cut by 5 bases, the J end by 0 bases, with 9 bases between. Germline V CDR1 and CDR2: SEHNR, FQNEAQ (reference sequence). This CDR3 contains 14 residues. Comments on this clonotype: As yet, its antigen is unknown.

Sequences were obtained from breast tumor tissue. This TCR came from a female donor with breast cancer. Some clones in this sample may be carry-over from other donors' samples. V and J are TRBV7-9 and TRBJ2-3, with unresolved D. In DNA form, the CDR3 reads TGTGCCAGCAGCCCCGTCACTAGCACAGATACGCAGTATTTT. This translates into CASSPVTSTDTQYF. Full variable domain (outside the CDR3, taken from reference TRBV7-9 and TRBJ2-3): DTGVSQNPRHKITKRGQNVTFRCDPISEHNRLYWYRQTLGQGPEFLTYFQNEAQLEKSRLLSDRFSAERPKGSFSTLEIQRTEQGDSAMYLCASSPVTSTDTQYFGPGTRLTVL.